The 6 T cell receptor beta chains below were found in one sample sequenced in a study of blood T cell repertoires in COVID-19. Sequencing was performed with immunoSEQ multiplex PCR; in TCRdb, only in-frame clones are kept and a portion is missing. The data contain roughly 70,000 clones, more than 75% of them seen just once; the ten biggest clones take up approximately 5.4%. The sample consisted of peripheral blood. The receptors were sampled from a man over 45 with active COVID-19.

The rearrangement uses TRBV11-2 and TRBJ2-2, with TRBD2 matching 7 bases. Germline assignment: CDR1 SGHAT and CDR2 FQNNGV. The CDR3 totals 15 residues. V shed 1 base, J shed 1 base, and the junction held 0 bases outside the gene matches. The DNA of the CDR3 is TGTGCCAGCAGCTTAGTAGCGGGGAACACCGGGGAGCTGTTTTTT. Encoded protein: CASSLVAGNTGELFF.

The CDR3, as DNA: TGTGCCAGCAGTACTACCCGGATCTTAGTGGGAAACACCATATATTTT. Amino acids: CASSTTRILVGNTIYF. The V gene is TRBV7-2, the J gene TRBJ1-3; no definite D call. Deletions cut 6 bases from V and 4 bases from J, with 19 bases between. The CDR3 is made up of 16 amino acids. Germline V gene data show CDR1 as SGHTA and CDR2 as FQGNSA.

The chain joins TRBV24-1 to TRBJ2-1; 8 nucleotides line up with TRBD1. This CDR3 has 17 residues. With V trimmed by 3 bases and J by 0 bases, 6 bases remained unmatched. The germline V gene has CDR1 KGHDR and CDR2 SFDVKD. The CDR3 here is CATSDPGGSTSYNEQFF. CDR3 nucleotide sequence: TGTGCCACCAGTGATCCAGGGGGCTCGACCTCCTACAATGAGCAGTTCTTC.

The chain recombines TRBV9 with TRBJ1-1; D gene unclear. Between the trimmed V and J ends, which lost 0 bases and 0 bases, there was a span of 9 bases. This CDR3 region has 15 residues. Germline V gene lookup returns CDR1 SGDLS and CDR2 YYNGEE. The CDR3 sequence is CASSVDSGLNTEAFF. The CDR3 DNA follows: TGTGCCAGCAGCGTAGATAGCGGGTTGAACACTGAAGCTTTCTTT.

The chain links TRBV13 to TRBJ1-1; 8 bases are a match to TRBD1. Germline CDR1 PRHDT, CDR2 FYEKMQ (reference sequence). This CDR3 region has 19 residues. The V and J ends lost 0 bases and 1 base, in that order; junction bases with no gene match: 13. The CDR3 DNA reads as TGTGCCAGCAGCTTAGGCCTTAACAGGGGGTTAGTTGGGAACACTGAAGCTTTCTTT. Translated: CASSLGLNRGLVGNTEAFF.

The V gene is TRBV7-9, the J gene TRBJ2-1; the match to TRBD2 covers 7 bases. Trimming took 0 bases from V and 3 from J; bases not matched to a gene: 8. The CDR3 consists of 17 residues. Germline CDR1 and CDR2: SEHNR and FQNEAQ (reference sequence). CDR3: CASSLARTRLNYNEQFF. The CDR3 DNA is TGTGCCAGCAGCTTAGCTCGGACTAGGCTCAACTACAATGAGCAGTTCTTC.